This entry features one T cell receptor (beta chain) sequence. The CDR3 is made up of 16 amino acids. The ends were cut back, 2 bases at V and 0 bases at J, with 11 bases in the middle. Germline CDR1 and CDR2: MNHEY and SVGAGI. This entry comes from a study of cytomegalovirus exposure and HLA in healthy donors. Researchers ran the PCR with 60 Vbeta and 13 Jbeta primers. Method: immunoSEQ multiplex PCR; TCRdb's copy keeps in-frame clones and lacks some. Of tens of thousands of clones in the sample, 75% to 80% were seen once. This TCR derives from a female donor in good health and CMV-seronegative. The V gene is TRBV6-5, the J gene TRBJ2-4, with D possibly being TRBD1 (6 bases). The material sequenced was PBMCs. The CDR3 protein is CASSYAGATAKNIQYF. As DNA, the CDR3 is TGTGCCAGCAGTTACGCAGGGGCTACAGCCAAAAACATTCAGTACTTC.